Sequencing of this T cell receptor (beta chain) was carried out in a study of blood T cell repertoires in COVID-19. Across the study: Collection of acute and convalescent COVID-19 samples took place in the United States, Italy and Spain. The analysed material was cDNA or gDNA that came from T cells, B-cell-depleted T cells, or PBMCs.

Germline assignment: CDR1 KGHDR and CDR2 SFDVKD. The germline V and J ends were trimmed by 4 bases and 1 base, with 13 bases remaining between them. The CDR3 covers 16 residues. Under the authors' procedure: Cell counts per sample came from amplifying reference gene primers. This table comes from immunoSEQ multiplex PCR, and its TCRdb copy is limited to in-frame clones, with some not included. From that table come the V and J calls and clone size; the DNA was used to work out D and trimming. This sample carries fewer than 120,000 clones, over 65% of them seen once, and the ten largest clones take 3% to 4.5%.

This TCR was recovered from a woman over 75 with acute or convalescent COVID-19. The chain combines TRBV24-1 with TRBJ1-5, with D tentatively TRBD1 (6 bases). Input material: peripheral blood. CDR3 residues: CATSDHRVGSNQPQHF. The CDR3 nucleotides read TGTGCCACCAGTGACCACAGGGTTGGCAGCAATCAGCCCCAGCATTTT.